The T cell receptor (beta chain) under discussion was sequenced for a study of T-cell memory formation after mild COVID-19 (dated by TCRdb to the early 2020s). As for the study more broadly: Most TCR sequence clusters were specific to one of the two donors. In a couple of donors, T-cell clones that expanded and contracted after mild COVID-19 were tracked by sequencing TCRalpha and TCRbeta repertoires over time. Two young, previously healthy adult volunteers, one female and one male, were included in the cohort.

For sequencing, an Illumina NovaSeq 6000 was employed. cDNA libraries for TCRalpha and TCRbeta were prepared by 5'RACE using constant-segment primers, with sample barcodes and unique molecular identifiers added. RNA was extracted from every sample with Trizol reagent. Library amplification was performed in two PCR steps, and a second sample barcode and Illumina TruSeq adapters were introduced in the second step. Sequencing of the libraries was done on an Illumina NovaSeq, producing 2 x 150 bp paired-end reads. Per the original workflow: Demultiplexing of reads and collapsing into UMI-guided consensus sequences were performed with migec v1.2.7. Using mixcr v2.1.11, UMI consensuses were aligned to TRA and TRB V and J templates and then assembled into clonotypes. A clonotype was counted as expanded or contracted only if both edgeR and NoisET called the change significant, with noise models trained on biological replicates. For edgeR calls, a false discovery rate-adjusted p below 0.01 and a log2 fold-change threshold of 1 were applied. As an exploratory analysis of dynamics, max-normalized trajectories of the 1000 most abundant clonotypes were examined with PCA combined with hierarchical clustering. The CD4 or CD8 phenotype of responding clones was assigned using the separately sequenced CD4+ and CD8+ repertoires. TCRdb ran its own pipeline on the public reads, namely fastp trimming at Q25 and MiXCR clone calling, and kept in-frame beta chains. Under each unique CDR3 protein, matching rows form one entry showing the most common genes and DNA. Here the V and J calls rest on TCRdb's processing, not on the authors' analysis. The sample table holds some 180,000 distinct CDR3 sequences, of which 18% were seen once. Roughly 4.3% of the sample is taken by the ten largest.

PBMCs were isolated by Ficoll-Paque density gradient centrifugation. Unmatched junction bases come to 11, with V trimmed by 0 bases and J by 0 bases. From cysteine to phenylalanine, the CDR3 is 19 amino acids long. Only the CDR3 part of the read is kept: 57 bases, read in frame from the first base. From a lookup of the germline V gene, CDR1 and CDR2 are SGHTA and FQGNSA. Study-level results and caveats: The study covered only two mild cases, and larger cohorts including severe cases with pre-infection samples were considered necessary. Contracting CD4+ clones were found mainly in CM and EM memory subsets, while CD8+ clones were enriched in EMRA. Some responding clones were found in pre-infection memory, which suggests that pre-existing cross-reactive memory T cells took part in the SARS-CoV-2 response. Balanced CD4/CD8 phenotypes were observed for clones contracting from day 15 to 85, whereas a bias towards CD4+ was observed for a second wave of clones expanding from day 15 to 37. SARS-CoV-2 specificity of the second-wave clones peaking on day 37 was not confirmed.

This clonotype was picked up a small number of times. What antigen it recognizes has not been identified. Nothing much larger sits one base from this clone, and base qualities are not available. Sequencing was carried out using PBMCs or a T cell subset sorted from them (not recorded which). Here the chain combines TRBV7-2 and TRBJ2-4; 7 nucleotides in the junction match TRBD2. The TCR sequence derives from a man younger than 30 who had mild COVID-19 (a few samples of this study predate the infection). The sample titles of this study are shuffled in the database, so cell type and time point are left out; the donor was told from shared clones. The CDR3 here reads CASSLAGRGRSLAKNIQYF. The DNA sequence is TGTGCCAGCAGCTTAGCGGGGAGGGGACGTAGTCTAGCCAAAAACATTCAGTACTTC.